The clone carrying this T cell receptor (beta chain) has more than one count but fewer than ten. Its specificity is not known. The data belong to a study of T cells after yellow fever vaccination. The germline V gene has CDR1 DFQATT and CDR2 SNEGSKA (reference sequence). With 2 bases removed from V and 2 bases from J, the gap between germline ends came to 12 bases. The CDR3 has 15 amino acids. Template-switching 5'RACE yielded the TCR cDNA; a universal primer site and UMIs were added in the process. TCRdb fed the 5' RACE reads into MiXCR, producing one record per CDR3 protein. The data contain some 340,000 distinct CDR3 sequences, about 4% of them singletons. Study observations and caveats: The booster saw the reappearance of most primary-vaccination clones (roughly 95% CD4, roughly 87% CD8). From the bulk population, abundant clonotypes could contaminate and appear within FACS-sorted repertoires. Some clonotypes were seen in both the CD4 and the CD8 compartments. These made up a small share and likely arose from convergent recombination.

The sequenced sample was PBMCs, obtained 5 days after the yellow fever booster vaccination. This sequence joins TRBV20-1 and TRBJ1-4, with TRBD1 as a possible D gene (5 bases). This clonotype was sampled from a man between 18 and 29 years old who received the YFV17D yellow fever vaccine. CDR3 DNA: TGCAGTGCTAGAATCAACGGGGGGACTAATGAAAAACTGTTTTTT. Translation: CSARINGGTNEKLFF.